These T cell receptor beta chains were read from a single sample in a study of cytomegalovirus exposure and HLA in healthy donors. The method was immunoSEQ multiplex PCR; TCRdb's version includes in-frame clones alone and lacks a portion of them. The profile shows roughly 93,000 clones, around three quarters of them singletons. Sequenced sample: PBMCs. All receptors derive from a man aged 25-45 years in good health and CMV-seronegative. CDR3s include the opening cysteine and the closing phenylalanine or tryptophan. Size values are once, few and many counts, or a class for expanded clones, and some rows have none.

clone_size | j_call | v_call | cdr3_aa
NA | TRBJ1-1 | TRBV30 | CAWSVRGNTEAFF
once | TRBJ2-2 | TRBV6-1 | CASVRDTLNTGELFF
NA | TRBJ1-6 | TRBV10-1 | CASSRDSEHSPLHF
NA | TRBJ2-4 | TRBV11-1 | CASSATGASSGNIQYF
NA | TRBJ2-5 | TRBV19 | CASSIGYGAGETQYF
once | TRBJ2-1 | TRBV7-2 | CASSLGTSGGSSVFGQFF
NA | TRBJ2-7 | TRBV7-9 | CASSLAAGGLEEQYF
NA | TRBJ1-1 | TRBV28 | CASSPPAGLLDTEAFF
NA | TRBJ1-6 | TRBV5-1 | CASSLGTGNSPLHF
once | TRBJ1-2 | TRBV7-9 | CASSAPGTGDYGYTF
NA | TRBJ2-7 | TRBV5-1 | CASRERGIGINEQYF
once | TRBJ1-5 | TRBV6-1 | CASCEGWTGGNQPQHF
once | TRBJ2-5 | TRBV5-4 | CASSRGGPETQYF
NA | TRBJ1-2 | TRBV27 | CASSLRAGAGYGYTF
NA | TRBJ1-1 | TRBV9 | CASSVVGLGRTVGTEAFF
NA | TRBJ2-1 | TRBV7-7 | CASSLAWESLHKYNEQFF
NA | TRBJ2-1 | TRBV9 | CASSADNNEQFF
few | TRBJ1-4 | TRBV11-2 | CASSNPGLSIF
NA | TRBJ2-5 | TRBV28 | CASRGGGETQYF
NA | TRBJ1-1 | TRBV2 | CASSSGTGSLNTEAFF